The 4 T cell receptor beta chains given below trace back to one sample, sequenced in a study of response to subunit inactivated influenza vaccine. TCRdb re-called the RT-PCR reads with MiXCR, one entry per CDR3 protein. The repertoire holds about 160,000 distinct CDR3 sequences, with 9.5% to 13% as singletons. Sequenced here: non-naive T cells sorted from PBMCs, sampled 45 days after vaccination. All receptors derive from a man in his fifties or sixties who received an inactivated influenza vaccine.

The rearrangement joins TRBV28 to TRBJ2-7; D unresolved. This CDR3 is built from 12 residues. V was clipped by 1 base and J by 7 bases, with 8 bases between them. From germline, CDR1 is MDHEN and CDR2 SYDVKM. Here the CDR3 reads CASSLFPTEQYF. The CDR3 region has the DNA TGTGCCAGCAGTTTATTCCCTACTGAGCAGTACTTC.

This clonotype was recorded at least ten times. The chain carries TRBV7-2 and TRBJ2-7; D is possibly TRBD1 (5 bases). The CDR3 has 14 residues. The germline V gene has CDR1 SGHTA and CDR2 FQGNSA. Trimming took 4 bases from V and 2 from J, leaving 12 bases between them. The chain's CDR3 is CASSSRTRPYEQYF. DNA of the CDR3: TGTGCCAGCAGCTCAAGGACAAGACCCTACGAGCAGTACTTC. Variable domain in full (rest from reference TRBV7-2 and TRBJ2-7): GAGVSQSPSNKVTEKGKDVELRCDPISGHTALYWYRQSLGQGLEFLIYFQGNSAPDKSGLPSDRFSAERTGGSVSTLTIQRTQQEDSAVYLCASSSRTRPYEQYFGPGTRLTVT.

The table lists this clonotype with a few counts. The rearrangement joins TRBV11-2 to TRBJ1-5; D possibly corresponds to TRBD1 (5 bases). CDR3 length: 17 residues. V lost 2 bases and J lost 4, with 18 bases in between. The V gene's germline CDR1 is SGHAT and CDR2 FQNNGV. CDR3 nucleotides: TGTGCCAGCAGCTTATTGGCGGGACCCTTGGGAAATCAGCCCCAGCATTTT. Encoded protein: CASSLLAGPLGNQPQHF.

This clonotype was counted between two and nine times. A much bigger clone sits one base away, suggesting this may be a read error. Lacking the conserved final phenylalanine or tryptophan, this CDR3 likely reflects a read error. V gene TRBV7-2 combines with J gene TRBJ1-1; D is unresolved. There are 15 residues in the CDR3. Germline CDR1 is SGHTA and CDR2 is FQGNSA. Trimming shortened V by 1 base and J by 1 base, and 10 bases separated the two germline ends. CDR3: CASSLDRLENTEAFV. In nucleotides, the CDR3 is TGTGCCAGCAGCTTAGACCGACTAGAGAACACTGAAGCTTTCGTT.